Each of the 13 T cell receptor beta chains below was sequenced from the same sample in a study of shared T cell receptors in the human thymus. Repertoires were generated with immunoSEQ multiplex PCR, while TCRdb's copy carries only in-frame clones and drops some. In the table there are more than 550,000 clones, 70% to 90% of which are singletons. These records were also assigned to another study, of human thymus T cells.

The specimen was thymocytes. These receptors all come from a girl under three years old with a congenital heart defect.

This chain uses TRBV5-6 with TRBJ2-5, with 10 positions matching TRBD2. The CDR3 spans 15 residues. J lost 0 bases, V lost 4 bases, and 3 bases had no gene match. Germline values: CDR1 SGHDT, CDR2 YYEEEE. The DNA of the CDR3 is TGTGCCAGCAGCCCTAGCGGGGGCTACCAAGAGACCCAGTACTTC. This codes for CASSPSGGYQETQYF.

This clone was picked up a small number of times. V usage is TRBV20-1 and J usage is TRBJ2-7; a weak D match, TRBD1 (5 bases). V lost 4 bases to trimming and J lost 4 bases, with 5 bases between them. CDR1 is DFQATT, CDR2 SNEGSKA, per germline (reference sequence). This CDR3 spans 10 amino acids. CDR3 in DNA: TGCAGTGCTACAGGGTACGAGCAGTACTTC. This gives the protein CSATGYEQYF.

The chain has TRBV6-1 and TRBJ2-7, with D tentatively TRBD2 (6 bases). The CDR3 totals 15 residues. The germline V and J ends were trimmed by 8 bases and 2 bases, with 19 bases remaining between them. Germline V lookup: CDR1 MNHNS, CDR2 SASEGT. CDR3 region: CASRGFVGLPYEQYF. DNA for the CDR3: TGTGCCAGCCGAGGCTTCGTTGGACTACCCTACGAGCAGTACTTC.

The chain links TRBV7-2 to TRBJ2-1; 13 bases align to TRBD2. CDR1 is SGHTA, CDR2 FQGNSA, per germline. CDR3 length: 13 residues. The junction had 5 bases not matched to a gene; V was cut back by 5 bases and J by 13 bases. CDR3 in DNA: TGTGCCAGCAGCCCAACTAGCGGGGGGGCCCAGTTCTTC. Protein sequence: CASSPTSGGAQFF.

This chain links TRBV4-1 with TRBJ1-2, with D tentatively TRBD1 (6 bases). Germline lookup yields CDR1 MGHRA and CDR2 YSYEKL. Trimming cost V 5 bases and J 5 bases, with 24 bases left between them. The CDR3 extends over 17 amino acids. Here the CDR3 reads CASSTGTPPKSQYGYTF. For the CDR3, the DNA is TGCGCCAGCAGCACCGGGACACCCCCAAAGTCCCAATATGGCTACACCTTC.

The rearrangement uses TRBV15 and TRBJ2-1; TRBD2 matches at 14 bases. The CDR3 covers 18 residues. The V segment lost 2 bases and the J segment 7 bases; nucleotides outside the gene matches: 10. Per the germline V gene, CDR1 is LNHNV and CDR2 is YYDKDF (reference sequence). CDR3 loop: CATSRIGLAGGIINEQFF. DNA of the CDR3: TGTGCCACCAGCAGAATCGGACTAGCGGGGGGCATAATAAATGAGCAGTTCTTC. Combining the CDR3 with reference TRBV15 and TRBJ2-1 gives the whole variable domain DAMVIQNPRYQVTQFGKPVTLSCSQTLNHNVMYWYQQKSSQAPKLLFHYYDKDFNNEADTPDNFQSRRPNTSFCFLDIRSPGLGDTAMYLCATSRIGLAGGIINEQFFGPGTRLTVL.

The genes are TRBV4-1 and TRBJ1-6; the match to TRBD1 covers 7 bases. The length of the CDR3 is 18 residues. CDR1 and CDR2 from the germline V gene are MGHRA and YSYEKL. Trimming at V came to 0 bases and at J to 7 bases, leaving 12 bases not matched to a gene. This CDR3 is CASSQELSRDRLNSPLHF. In DNA, the CDR3 is TGCGCCAGCAGCCAAGAACTGTCCCGGGACAGATTGAATTCACCCCTCCACTTT.

The genes are TRBV27 and TRBJ1-5; TRBD1 might be the D (6 bases). In germline, CDR1 is MNHEY, CDR2 SMNVEV (reference sequence). CDR3 size: 16 residues. Trimming left V 4 bases short and J 4 bases short, with 17 bases between. CDR3 DNA: TGTGCCAGCAGTTCATGGGAGGGGGGCCCTAATCAGCCCCAGCATTTT. This gives the protein CASSSWEGGPNQPQHF.

V is TRBV27 and J is TRBJ1-2, with 10 bases that match TRBD1. V was pared by 3 bases and J by 0 bases, with 10 bases of the junction left unmatched. The CDR3 is made up of 18 amino acids. CDR1 and CDR2 (germline): MNHEY, SMNVEV (reference sequence). The CDR3 sequence: CASSLGPRDRGTNYGYTF. The CDR3 DNA sequence: TGTGCCAGCAGTTTGGGACCGCGGGACAGGGGCACTAACTATGGCTACACCTTC.

Note on this clone: One junction end does not reproduce the germline sequence, and a read error may be involved. V gene TRBV5-5 combines with J gene TRBJ1-6; no reliable D call. The CDR3 runs 12 residues. Germline V gene lookup returns CDR1 SGHKS and CDR2 YYEKEE (reference sequence). The CDR3 protein is CASSLEHSPLHF. CDR3 sequence (DNA): TGTGCCAGCAGCTTGGAACATTCACCCCTTCACTTT.

The CDR3 sequence is CASSPRTDEQYF. The CDR3 coding sequence is TGTGCCAGCAGTCCGAGGACTGACGAGCAGTACTTC. The chain combines TRBV28 with TRBJ2-7; tentative D call: TRBD2 (5 bases). In germline, CDR1 is MDHEN, CDR2 SYDVKM. This CDR3 has 12 amino acids. V was trimmed by 5 bases and J by 5 bases, leaving 10 bases between them.

The chain has TRBV2 and TRBJ1-1, with 7 bases fitting TRBD1. The CDR3 runs 12 residues. Per germline, CDR1 SNHLY and CDR2 FYNNEI. Trimming took 7 bases from V and 4 from J; bases not matched to a gene: 3. The CDR3 is CASNAGGTEAFF. CDR3 bases: TGTGCCAGCAATGCAGGGGGCACTGAAGCTTTCTTT.

The rearrangement joins TRBV5-1 to TRBJ1-6; no clear D gene. The CDR3 has 15 amino acids. Germline loops: CDR1 SGHRS, CDR2 YFSETQ. V lost 4 bases, J lost 7 bases, and 15 bases lay in between. The CDR3 DNA reads TGCGCCAGCAGCCAAAAATTTTGCGCGAATTCACCCCTCCACTTT. Translation: CASSQKFCANSPLHF. Variable domain in full (rest from reference TRBV5-1 and TRBJ1-6): KAGVTQTPRYLIKTRGQQVTLSCSPISGHRSVSWYQQTPGQGLQFLFEYFSETQRNKGNFPGRFSGRQFSNSRSEMNVSTLELGDSALYLCASSQKFCANSPLHFGNGTRLTVT.